A selection of T cell receptor beta chains follows, all from one sample in a study of graft-versus-host responses after intestinal transplantation. No antigen has been identified for these receptors. Assay: immunoSEQ multiplex PCR; the TCRdb copy retains only in-frame clones and omits some. The table lists about 88,000 clones, 75% to 90% of them singletons, with around 0.1% in the top ten. The sample consisted of unstimulated CD4+ T cells sorted from spleen or lymph node cells, taken before intestinal transplant. The receptors shown here come from a human donor who received an intestinal transplant. The CDR3 runs from the conserved cysteine through the conserved F or W. D genes are given only for firm matches.

v_gene	d_gene	j_gene	CDR3aa
TRBV11-2	-	TRBJ2-7	CASSLDSEQYF
TRBV5-6	TRBD2	TRBJ2-5	CASSPGGETQYF
TRBV9	TRBD2	TRBJ2-1	CASSLSGGTHNEQFF
TRBV27	-	TRBJ2-7	CASSTTRGTGSYEQYF
TRBV12-5	TRBD2	TRBJ2-1	CASGPRGGLSYNEQFF
TRBV7-9	-	TRBJ1-4	CASSRTATNEKLFF
TRBV27	TRBD1	TRBJ2-7	CASSSQGVPSPYEQYF
TRBV19	-	TRBJ1-1	CASMRARLDTEAFF
TRBV5-1	TRBD2	TRBJ2-2	CASSGIAGPNTGELFF
TRBV6-1	TRBD1	TRBJ2-5	CASTVGTGGETQYF
TRBV6-5	-	TRBJ1-5	CASSPEGVGQPQHF
TRBV9	TRBD1	TRBJ2-1	CASTLKNRGQVDSYNEQFF
TRBV11-3	-	TRBJ1-6	CASSASRNSPLHF
TRBV15	TRBD2	TRBJ2-6	CATSRGTGGSSGANVLTF
TRBV6-6	-	TRBJ1-1	CASSYSARAGTEAFF
TRBV6-5	-	TRBJ2-7	CASSSPPGHRHEQYF
TRBV9	-	TRBJ1-6	CASSVGQGGGALHF
TRBV19	-	TRBJ1-1	CASSPRQNTEAFF
TRBV5-1	-	TRBJ2-1	CASSLGTYNEQFF
TRBV11-2	-	TRBJ2-7	CASSTLAPTEQYF
TRBV21-1	-	TRBJ2-7	CASSKALLGRGDEQYF
TRBV10-3	-	TRBJ1-4	CAISRTNEKLFF
TRBV18	-	TRBJ1-6	CASSPARADYSPLHF
TRBV11-2	-	TRBJ1-5	CASSAGGNLNQPQHF
TRBV7-9	-	TRBJ1-5	CASSPGGAVQPQHF
TRBV6-5	-	TRBJ1-3	CASSYSRASGNTIYF
TRBV6-5	TRBD1	TRBJ1-5	CASSVGQGNQPQHF
TRBV9	-	TRBJ1-1	CASSPRPGTRGGTEAFF
TRBV5-8	-	TRBJ2-4	CASSLRGGSGNIQYF